The clone carrying this T cell receptor (beta chain) showed up many times. Donors gave roughly 10 milliliters of peripheral blood apiece. The CDR3 spans 16 residues. Trimming cost V 3 bases and J 8 bases; bases outside gene matches: 8. Germline V gene data show CDR1 as MGHRA and CDR2 as YSYEKL. This sample stems from a study of blood T cells in healthy people across ages. A J-beta primer mix and a sample-barcoded 5' primer were used in a second PCR of roughly 7 to 12 cycles. From each sample, at least 2.5 million paired-end reads containing CDR3 were obtained. One entry per CDR3 protein, called by TCRdb with MiXCR from the 5' RACE reads. Of under 1,000,000 distinct CDR3 sequences listed, around 50% are singletons.

This TCR came from an elderly man in good health. The sequenced material came from blood. The V and J genes are TRBV4-1 and TRBJ1-6; 9 positions agree with TRBD1. For the CDR3, the DNA is TGCGCCAGCAGCCAGACCCCGGGACAGGGTTATTCACCCCTCCACTTT. Its protein product is CASSQTPGQGYSPLHF.